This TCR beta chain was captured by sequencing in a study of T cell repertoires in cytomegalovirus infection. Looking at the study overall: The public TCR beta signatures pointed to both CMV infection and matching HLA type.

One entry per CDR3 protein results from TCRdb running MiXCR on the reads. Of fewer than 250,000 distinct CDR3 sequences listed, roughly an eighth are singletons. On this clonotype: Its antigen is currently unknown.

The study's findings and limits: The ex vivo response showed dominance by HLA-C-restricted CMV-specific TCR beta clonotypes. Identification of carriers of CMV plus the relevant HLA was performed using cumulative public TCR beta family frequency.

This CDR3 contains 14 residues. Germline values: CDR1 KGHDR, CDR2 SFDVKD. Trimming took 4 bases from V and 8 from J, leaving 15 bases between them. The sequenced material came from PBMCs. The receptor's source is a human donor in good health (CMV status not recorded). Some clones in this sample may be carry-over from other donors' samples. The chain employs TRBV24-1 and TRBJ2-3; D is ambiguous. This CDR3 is CATSDLGNPGTQYF. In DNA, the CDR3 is TGTGCCACCAGTGACTTGGGCAACCCGGGTACGCAGTATTTT.